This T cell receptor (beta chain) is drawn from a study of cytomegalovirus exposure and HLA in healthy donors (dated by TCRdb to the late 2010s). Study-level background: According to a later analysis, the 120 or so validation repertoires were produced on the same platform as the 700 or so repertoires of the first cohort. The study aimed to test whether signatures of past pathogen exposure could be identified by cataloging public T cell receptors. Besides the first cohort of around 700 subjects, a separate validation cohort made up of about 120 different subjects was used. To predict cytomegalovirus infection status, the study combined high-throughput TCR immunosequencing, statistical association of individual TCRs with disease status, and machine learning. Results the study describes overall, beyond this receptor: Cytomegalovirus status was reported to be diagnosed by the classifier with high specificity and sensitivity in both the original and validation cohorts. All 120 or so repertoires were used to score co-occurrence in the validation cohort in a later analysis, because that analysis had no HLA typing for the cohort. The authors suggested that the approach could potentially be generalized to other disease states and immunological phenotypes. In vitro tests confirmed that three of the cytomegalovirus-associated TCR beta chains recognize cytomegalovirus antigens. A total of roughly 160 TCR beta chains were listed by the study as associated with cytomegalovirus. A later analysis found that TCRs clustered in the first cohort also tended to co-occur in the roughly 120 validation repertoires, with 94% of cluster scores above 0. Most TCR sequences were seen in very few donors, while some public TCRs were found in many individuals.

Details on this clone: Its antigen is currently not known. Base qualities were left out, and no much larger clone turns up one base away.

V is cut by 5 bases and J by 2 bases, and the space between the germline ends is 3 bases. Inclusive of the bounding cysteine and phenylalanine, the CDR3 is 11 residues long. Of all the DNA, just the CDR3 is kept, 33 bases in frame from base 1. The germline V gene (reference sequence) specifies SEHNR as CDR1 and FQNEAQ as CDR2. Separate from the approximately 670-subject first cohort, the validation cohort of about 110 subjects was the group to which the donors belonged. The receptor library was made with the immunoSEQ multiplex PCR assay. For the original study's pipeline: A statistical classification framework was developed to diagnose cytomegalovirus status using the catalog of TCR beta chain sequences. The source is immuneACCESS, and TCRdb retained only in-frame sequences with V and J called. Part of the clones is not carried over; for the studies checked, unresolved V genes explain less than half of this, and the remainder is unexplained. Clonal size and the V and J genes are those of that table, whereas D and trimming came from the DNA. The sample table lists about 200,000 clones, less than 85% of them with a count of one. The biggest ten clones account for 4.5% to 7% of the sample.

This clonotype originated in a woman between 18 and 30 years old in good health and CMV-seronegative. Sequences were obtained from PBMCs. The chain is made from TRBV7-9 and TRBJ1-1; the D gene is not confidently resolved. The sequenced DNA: TGTGCCAGCAGCCTAAACACTGAAGCTTTCTTT. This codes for CASSLNTEAFF.